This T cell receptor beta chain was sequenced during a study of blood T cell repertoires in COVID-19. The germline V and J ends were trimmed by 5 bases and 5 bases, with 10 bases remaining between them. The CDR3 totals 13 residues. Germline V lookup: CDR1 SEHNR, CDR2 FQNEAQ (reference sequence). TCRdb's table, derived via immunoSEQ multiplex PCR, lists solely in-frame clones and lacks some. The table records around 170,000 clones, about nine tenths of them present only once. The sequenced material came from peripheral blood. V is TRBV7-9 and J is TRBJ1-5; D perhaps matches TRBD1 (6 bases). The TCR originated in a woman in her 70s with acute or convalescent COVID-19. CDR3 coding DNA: TGTGCCAGCAGCCGGGACAAGTATCAGCCCCAGCATTTT. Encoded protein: CASSRDKYQPQHF.